The TCR beta chain under discussion was sequenced for a study of cytomegalovirus exposure and HLA in healthy donors. Study results and limitations: Common viral pathogens (according to a later analysis) appeared linked to several of the most significant clusters.

Healthy donors of bone marrow made up the group. PCR employed 60 Vbeta and 13 Jbeta primers. How the authors handled the data: Approximately 11 million shared chains were among the approximately 82 million unique TCR beta chains that a later analysis counted. Sequencing was performed with immunoSEQ multiplex PCR; in TCRdb, only in-frame clones are kept and a portion is missing. Clonal size and the V and J genes are those of that table, whereas D and trimming came from the DNA. The sample holds 100,000 to 150,000 clones. As for this clone: Its specificity is not known.

The sequenced material came from PBMCs. This clonotype was sampled from a woman aged 40 to 50 in good health and CMV-seropositive.

CDR3 sequence: CASSLEAGPNQPQHF. In DNA form, the CDR3 reads TGCGCCAGCAGCTTGGAAGCAGGCCCCAATCAGCCCCAGCATTTT. The rearrangement uses TRBV5-1 and TRBJ1-5; no reliable D call. The CDR3 is made up of 15 amino acids. Germline values: CDR1 SGHRS, CDR2 YFSETQ. V dropped 0 bases and J dropped 3 bases, with 10 bases sitting between them.